The rows below give T cell receptor beta chains drawn from one sample of a study of cytomegalovirus exposure and HLA in healthy donors. Profiling relied on immunoSEQ multiplex PCR, and the TCRdb table lists in-frame clones only, not all of them. The table has some 150,000 clones, roughly 80% seen once; the top ten hold more than 1.5%. Sequencing was carried out using PBMCs. These TCRs come from a man aged 40-55 years in good health and CMV-seronegative. Both conserved end residues are part of each CDR3. A D gene is named only where the DNA matches it firmly. Where a row states a size, it is once, few, many or the class of an expanded clone; other rows omit it.

D gene: TRBD2; clone size: .; V gene: TRBV4-3; J gene: TRBJ2-7; CDR3 DNA: TGCGCCAGCAGCCAAGATGGGGGGGGCTCCTACGAGCAGTACTTC; CDR3 protein: CASSQDGGGSYEQYF
D gene: .; clone size: .; V gene: TRBV7-6; J gene: TRBJ1-1; CDR3 DNA: TGTGCCAGCAGCTTAGACCCCCCACAGGATGGGTTCACTGAAGCTTTCTTT; CDR3 protein: CASSLDPPQDGFTEAFF
D gene: .; clone size: .; V gene: TRBV4-3; J gene: TRBJ2-1; CDR3 DNA: TGCGCCAGCAGCCAAGATAGGACGGAGGCCTACAATGAGCAGTTCTTC; CDR3 protein: CASSQDRTEAYNEQFF
D gene: .; clone size: .; V gene: TRBV5-6; J gene: TRBJ2-1; CDR3 DNA: TGTGCCAGCAGCTTGCTCACTACCGCATACAATGAGCAGTTCTTC; CDR3 protein: CASSLLTTAYNEQFF
D gene: TRBD1; clone size: .; V gene: TRBV6-5; J gene: TRBJ2-7; CDR3 DNA: TGTGCCAGCAGTGCGGACAGGGCAAACTACGAGCAGTACTTC; CDR3 protein: CASSADRANYEQYF
D gene: .; clone size: .; V gene: TRBV6-5; J gene: TRBJ2-3; CDR3 DNA: TGTGCCAGCAGGTCCCCACTAGGCACAGATACGCAGTATTTT; CDR3 protein: CASRSPLGTDTQYF
D gene: .; clone size: .; V gene: TRBV7-9; J gene: TRBJ1-1; CDR3 DNA: TGTGCCAGCACCCAGTCAGGGGACACTGAAGCTTTCTTT; CDR3 protein: CASTQSGDTEAFF
D gene: .; clone size: .; V gene: TRBV5-5; J gene: TRBJ1-2; CDR3 DNA: TGTGCCAGCAGCTTGGCAACAGGGTTCTATGGCTACACCTTC; CDR3 protein: CASSLATGFYGYTF
D gene: .; clone size: .; V gene: TRBV18; J gene: TRBJ1-2; CDR3 DNA: TGTGCCAGCTCACAGCGTGCTAACTATGGCTACACCTTC; CDR3 protein: CASSQRANYGYTF
D gene: .; clone size: .; V gene: TRBV19; J gene: TRBJ2-4; CDR3 DNA: TGTGCCAGTAGTATAGAGGCAGGAAACATTCAGTACTTC; CDR3 protein: CASSIEAGNIQYF
D gene: TRBD1; clone size: few; V gene: TRBV5-8; J gene: TRBJ1-5; CDR3 DNA: TGTGCCAGCAGCTTGGCCTGGGACAGGCAGGGGGCAAATCAGCCCCAGCATTTT; CDR3 protein: CASSLAWDRQGANQPQHF
D gene: .; clone size: .; V gene: TRBV5-1; J gene: TRBJ2-7; CDR3 DNA: TGCGCCAGCAGCTTGTTACAGGACTACGAGCAGTACTTC; CDR3 protein: CASSLLQDYEQYF
D gene: .; clone size: .; V gene: TRBV27; J gene: TRBJ2-4; CDR3 DNA: TGTGCCAGCAGTTTAAAGGCGAGGTACATTCAGTACTTC; CDR3 protein: CASSLKARYIQYF
D gene: .; clone size: .; V gene: TRBV29-1; J gene: TRBJ2-2; CDR3 DNA: TGCAGCACCGAGGCGGTCACCGGGGAGCTGTTTTTT; CDR3 protein: CSTEAVTGELFF
D gene: .; clone size: .; V gene: TRBV4-1; J gene: TRBJ2-7; CDR3 DNA: TGCGCCAGCAGCCAAGAAGGGAGCGAGCAGTACTTC; CDR3 protein: CASSQEGSEQYF
D gene: TRBD2; clone size: .; V gene: TRBV7-3; J gene: TRBJ2-1; CDR3 DNA: TGTGCCAGCAGCTTAACCGGACTAGCGGGGGCCCGACTCAATGAGCAGTTCTTC; CDR3 protein: CASSLTGLAGARLNEQFF
D gene: .; clone size: .; V gene: TRBV5-1; J gene: TRBJ1-1; CDR3 DNA: TGCGCCAGCAGGGAGGGGACGGGGGACACTGAAGCTTTCTTT; CDR3 protein: CASREGTGDTEAFF
D gene: .; clone size: few; V gene: TRBV6-5; J gene: TRBJ1-2; CDR3 DNA: TGTGCCAGCAGTTACTTACAGGGACCTAACTATGGCTACACCTTC; CDR3 protein: CASSYLQGPNYGYTF
D gene: TRBD2; clone size: .; V gene: TRBV2; J gene: TRBJ2-7; CDR3 DNA: TGTGCCAGCGGCCCGGGGCCTTCGCGGGGGGGGAACGAGCAGTACTTC; CDR3 protein: CASGPGPSRGGNEQYF
D gene: .; clone size: .; V gene: TRBV29-1; J gene: TRBJ1-1; CDR3 DNA: TGCAGCGTTGAAGGAGAACAGGGAGTCGGTGAAGCTTTCTTT; CDR3 protein: CSVEGEQGVGEAFF
D gene: TRBD2; clone size: .; V gene: TRBV10-3; J gene: TRBJ2-4; CDR3 DNA: TGTGCCATCAGTGAGTCGGGAGGGAAAGGGGCCAAAAACATTCAGTACTTC; CDR3 protein: CAISESGGKGAKNIQYF
D gene: TRBD1; clone size: .; V gene: TRBV14; J gene: TRBJ1-6; CDR3 DNA: TGTGCCAGCAGCCAGGCCGGGACAGGGGGAACGTCACCCCTCCACTTT; CDR3 protein: CASSQAGTGGTSPLHF
D gene: TRBD1; clone size: once; V gene: TRBV30; J gene: TRBJ1-2; CDR3 DNA: TGTGCCTGGAGCCCGGGACAGGGGGCTGGCTACACCTTC; CDR3 protein: CAWSPGQGAGYTF
D gene: TRBD1; clone size: .; V gene: TRBV9; J gene: TRBJ1-6; CDR3 DNA: TGTGCCAGCAGCGCGCAGGGGGGAAATTCACCCCTCCACTTT; CDR3 protein: CASSAQGGNSPLHF
D gene: TRBD2; clone size: few; V gene: TRBV19; J gene: TRBJ2-7; CDR3 DNA: TGTGCCAGTAGTTCTAGCGGGGGCTACGAGCAGTACTTC; CDR3 protein: CASSSSGGYEQYF
D gene: TRBD2; clone size: once; V gene: TRBV6-5; J gene: TRBJ2-7; CDR3 DNA: TGTGCCAGCAGTCGACTAGCGGGAGCCCCCTACGAGCAGTACTTC; CDR3 protein: CASSRLAGAPYEQYF
D gene: TRBD1; clone size: .; V gene: TRBV5-6; J gene: TRBJ2-7; CDR3 DNA: TGTGCCAGCAGCTCGGCCGGGACAGGGGAGCGTGACGAGCAGTACTTC; CDR3 protein: CASSSAGTGERDEQYF
D gene: TRBD2; clone size: .; V gene: TRBV30; J gene: TRBJ2-7; CDR3 DNA: TGTGCCTGGAGTCCGGGACTAGCTTACGAGCAGTACTTC; CDR3 protein: CAWSPGLAYEQYF
D gene: .; clone size: .; V gene: TRBV5-8; J gene: TRBJ1-5; CDR3 DNA: TGTGCCAGCAGGCCGATCCCCGGGCCCCAGCATTTT; CDR3 protein: CASRPIPGPQHF
D gene: TRBD2; clone size: .; V gene: TRBV9; J gene: TRBJ2-3; CDR3 DNA: TGTGCCAGCAGCGTAGCGGCTAGCGGGCTCACAGATACGCAGTATTTT; CDR3 protein: CASSVAASGLTDTQYF
D gene: TRBD1; clone size: .; V gene: TRBV29-1; J gene: TRBJ2-7; CDR3 DNA: TGCAGCGTTAAACGCCCCCTCGGGACAGGGTTAGAGCAGTACTTC; CDR3 protein: CSVKRPLGTGLEQYF
D gene: .; clone size: once; V gene: TRBV6-1; J gene: TRBJ1-3; CDR3 DNA: TGTGCCAGCAGTCATCGACATCCTGGAAACACCATATATTTT; CDR3 protein: CASSHRHPGNTIYF
D gene: .; clone size: .; V gene: TRBV19; J gene: TRBJ1-5; CDR3 DNA: TGTGCCAGTAGCTTAGACCAGGGGTTGGGCAATCAGCCCCAGCATTTT; CDR3 protein: CASSLDQGLGNQPQHF
D gene: TRBD1; clone size: .; V gene: TRBV11-1; J gene: TRBJ1-6; CDR3 DNA: TGTGCCAGCAGCTTCGGACAGGGAGTTTCACCCCTCCACTTT; CDR3 protein: CASSFGQGVSPLHF
D gene: TRBD1; clone size: .; V gene: TRBV4-3; J gene: TRBJ1-2; CDR3 DNA: TGCGCCAGCAGCCCAAACCACCCCGGACAGGGGGCGGTTCGTTCTGGCTACACCTTC; CDR3 protein: CASSPNHPGQGAVRSGYTF
D gene: .; clone size: .; V gene: TRBV30; J gene: TRBJ2-7; CDR3 DNA: TGTGCCTGGAGCCTACTTAGCTACGAGCAGTACTTC; CDR3 protein: CAWSLLSYEQYF
D gene: .; clone size: .; V gene: TRBV5-1; J gene: TRBJ2-7; CDR3 DNA: TGCGCCAGCAGGGTATTAGGGGGGGCCCGGGACGAGCAGTACTTC; CDR3 protein: CASRVLGGARDEQYF
D gene: TRBD2; clone size: .; V gene: TRBV7-8; J gene: TRBJ2-7; CDR3 DNA: TGTGCCAGCAGCCTACCGACTAGCGGGAGCTACGAGCAGTACTTC; CDR3 protein: CASSLPTSGSYEQYF
D gene: .; clone size: once; V gene: TRBV15; J gene: TRBJ2-1; CDR3 DNA: TGTGCCACCAGCGGCATTTTAGCGTCAGAGCAGTTCTTC; CDR3 protein: CATSGILASEQFF
D gene: .; clone size: .; V gene: TRBV18; J gene: TRBJ1-4; CDR3 DNA: TGTGCCAGCTCACCAATGCCAGGGGCTAATGAAAAACTGTTTTTT; CDR3 protein: CASSPMPGANEKLFF
D gene: .; clone size: .; V gene: TRBV28; J gene: TRBJ1-3; CDR3 DNA: TGTGCCAGCAGTTTACCCAGCGACCTCTCTGGAAACACCATATATTTT; CDR3 protein: CASSLPSDLSGNTIYF
D gene: .; clone size: .; V gene: TRBV27; J gene: TRBJ1-4; CDR3 DNA: TGTGCCAGCAGTCTCATACCCTTGGGAGCTAATGAAAAACTGTTTTTT; CDR3 protein: CASSLIPLGANEKLFF
D gene: TRBD2; clone size: .; V gene: TRBV7-6; J gene: TRBJ2-1; CDR3 DNA: TGTGCCAGCAGCCAGACTAGCGCCAATAGGTATGAGCAGTTCTTC; CDR3 protein: CASSQTSANRYEQFF
D gene: .; clone size: few; V gene: TRBV6-1; J gene: TRBJ2-7; CDR3 DNA: TGTGCCAGCAGTGAAGCCTTCGCTAGCTACGAGCAGTACTTC; CDR3 protein: CASSEAFASYEQYF
D gene: TRBD2; clone size: .; V gene: TRBV9; J gene: TRBJ2-7; CDR3 DNA: TGTGCCAGCAGCCCAGCGGGGACTTACGAGCAGTACTTC; CDR3 protein: CASSPAGTYEQYF
D gene: .; clone size: once; V gene: TRBV27; J gene: TRBJ2-5; CDR3 DNA: TGTGCCAGCAGTTTACAGGGCCAAGAGACCCAGTACTTC; CDR3 protein: CASSLQGQETQYF
D gene: TRBD2; clone size: .; V gene: TRBV9; J gene: TRBJ2-2; CDR3 DNA: TGTGCCAGCAGCGTAGTCGGAGGGAGGGCTAACACCGGGGAGCTGTTTTTT; CDR3 protein: CASSVVGGRANTGELFF
D gene: TRBD2; clone size: .; V gene: TRBV5-4; J gene: TRBJ2-3; CDR3 DNA: TGTGCCAGCAGCTTGGACCCTAGCGGGGGAGATACGCAGTATTTT; CDR3 protein: CASSLDPSGGDTQYF
D gene: TRBD2; clone size: .; V gene: TRBV4-2; J gene: TRBJ2-3; CDR3 DNA: TGTGCCAGCAGCCAAAGCGGGCGGGAGGCCTCCACAGATACGCAGTATTTT; CDR3 protein: CASSQSGREASTDTQYF
D gene: TRBD1; clone size: .; V gene: TRBV9; J gene: TRBJ2-7; CDR3 DNA: TGTGCCAGCAGCGTTACAGGGGGCGTCGACGAGCAGTACTTC; CDR3 protein: CASSVTGGVDEQYF
D gene: TRBD2; clone size: once; V gene: TRBV29-1; J gene: TRBJ2-5; CDR3 DNA: TGCAGCGTGGGGCGGGAGGGGCAGTGGGAGACCCAGTACTTC; CDR3 protein: CSVGREGQWETQYF
D gene: .; clone size: .; V gene: TRBV4-3; J gene: TRBJ2-7; CDR3 DNA: TGCGCCAGCAGCCACAGGGCTTCCTACGAGCAGTACTTC; CDR3 protein: CASSHRASYEQYF
D gene: .; clone size: .; V gene: TRBV9; J gene: TRBJ1-1; CDR3 DNA: TGTGCCAGCAGCGGAGCCCGGGGGAGGCAGAACACTGAAGCTTTCTTT; CDR3 protein: CASSGARGRQNTEAFF
D gene: .; clone size: .; V gene: TRBV30; J gene: TRBJ1-4; CDR3 DNA: TGTGCCTGGAGTACCGGAAGAGGCGGGAATGAAAAACTGTTTTTT; CDR3 protein: CAWSTGRGGNEKLFF
D gene: .; clone size: .; V gene: TRBV2; J gene: TRBJ1-6; CDR3 DNA: TGTGCCAGCAGAGCGAGACAGGAAACTAATTCACCCCTCCACTTT; CDR3 protein: CASRARQETNSPLHF
D gene: TRBD2; clone size: .; V gene: TRBV19; J gene: TRBJ2-1; CDR3 DNA: TGTGCCAGTAGTCCGGGACTAGCGAGTAGGGATGAGCAGTTCTTC; CDR3 protein: CASSPGLASRDEQFF
D gene: TRBD2; clone size: .; V gene: TRBV2; J gene: TRBJ2-5; CDR3 DNA: TGTGCCAGCAGTGGTCTAGCGGGGGACGATGAGACCCAGTACTTC; CDR3 protein: CASSGLAGDDETQYF
D gene: TRBD1; clone size: .; V gene: TRBV19; J gene: TRBJ1-5; CDR3 DNA: TGTGCCAGTCGGACAGGGAATCAGCCCCAGCATTTT; CDR3 protein: CASRTGNQPQHF
D gene: TRBD1; clone size: .; V gene: TRBV19; J gene: TRBJ2-3; CDR3 DNA: TGTGCCAGTAGTATAGTGGACAGGACCACAGATACGCAGTATTTT; CDR3 protein: CASSIVDRTTDTQYF
D gene: .; clone size: .; V gene: TRBV11-2; J gene: TRBJ2-7; CDR3 DNA: TGTGCCAGCAGCTCGGACAGCTACGAGCAGTACTTC; CDR3 protein: CASSSDSYEQYF